This T cell receptor beta chain appears in the sequencing data of a study of cytomegalovirus exposure and HLA in healthy donors. Overall study: A preliminary data release comprised around 90 million unique TCRs obtained from HLA-typed donors.

The ends were cut back, 0 bases at V and 3 bases at J, with 12 bases in the middle. The germline gives CDR1 SGHNT, CDR2 YENEEA. This CDR3 is built from 15 residues. A word on this clone: Its specificity is unknown.

Broader study findings: In a later analysis, at a false discovery rate of 0.05, under 20,000 TCR beta sequences matched HLA alleles. Common viral pathogens (according to a later analysis) appeared linked to several of the most significant clusters.

The PCR was carried out with 60 Vbeta primers and 13 Jbeta primers. The data were produced by immunoSEQ multiplex PCR, yet TCRdb's version contains in-frame clones alone and is incomplete. The data hold approximately 130,000 clones, with approximately 78% observed a single time. This clonotype was obtained from a woman in her forties in good health and CMV-seronegative. Material: PBMCs. J is TRBJ2-7 and V is TRBV11-3; a possible D gene is TRBD2 (6 bases). The CDR3, as DNA: TGTGCCAGCAGCTTAGATCGAGATAGCGGCTACGAGCAGTACTTC. Translation: CASSLDRDSGYEQYF.